A selection of T cell receptor beta chains follows, all from one sample in a study of spatial heterogeneity in lung cancer. One entry per CDR3 protein, called by TCRdb with MiXCR from the 5' RACE reads. The data show roughly 39,000 distinct CDR3 sequences, with around 7% seen just once and over 25% held by the top ten. The specimen was PBMCs, collected at surgery. The source of these receptors is a male donor with early-stage non-small cell lung cancer. Each CDR3 is given with its conserved first and last residue. The D gene is left open where the match is weak. The size entry is marked missing in some rows and otherwise reads once, few, many or a size class.

clone_size	d_call	v_call	j_call	cdr3_nt	cdr3_aa
few	-	TRBV6-5	TRBJ1-2	TGTGCCAGCAGGGCTGGGGGAGACTATGGCTACACCTTC	CASRAGGDYGYTF
many	-	TRBV6-5	TRBJ2-1	TGTGCCAGCAGTTACTCTTTTGGGGTATTCAACAATGAGCAGTTCTTC	CASSYSFGVFNNEQFF
-	TRBD1	TRBV4-2	TRBJ2-1	TGTGCCAGCAGCAGACAGGGGGCCCCATCCTACAATGAGCAGTTCTTC	CASSRQGAPSYNEQFF
many	TRBD1	TRBV5-1	TRBJ2-7	TGCGCCAGCAGTGCACAGGGGGCACCCTACGAGCAGTACTTC	CASSAQGAPYEQYF
many	TRBD2	TRBV6-5	TRBJ2-3	TGTGCCAGCAGTCGCCCTATAGCGGGGGGCACAGATACGCAGTATTTT	CASSRPIAGGTDTQYF
many	TRBD1	TRBV7-9	TRBJ1-4	TGTGCCAGCAGCTTAGCGGGACAGGAAAAACTGTTTTTT	CASSLAGQEKLFF
few	-	TRBV20-1	TRBJ1-3	TGCAGTGCTATGTATGGCTCTGGAAACACCATATATTTT	CSAMYGSGNTIYF
few	-	TRBV20-1	TRBJ1-1	TGCAGTGCCGCAACCGGCGGGCTGAACACTGAAGCTTTCTTT	CSAATGGLNTEAFF
-	-	TRBV14	TRBJ2-5	TGTGCCAGCAGCCAAGCCGGCCCAGACTGGAACCAAGAGACCCAGTACTTC	CASSQAGPDWNQETQYF
few	TRBD1	TRBV27	TRBJ2-3	TGTGCCAGCAGTCAGACAGGGGCCGGCACAGATACGCAGTATTTT	CASSQTGAGTDTQYF
many	TRBD2	TRBV29-1	TRBJ2-7	TGCAGCGTTGGAGGCCTAGCGGGGGCCGAGCAGTACTTC	CSVGGLAGAEQYF
-	-	TRBV9	TRBJ1-6	TGTGCCAGCAGCGTCAACAGGGACTCACCCCTCCACTTT	CASSVNRDSPLHF
many	TRBD1	TRBV6-6	TRBJ2-5	TGTGCCAGCAGAAGACAGGGAGTGGAGACCCAGTACTTC	CASRRQGVETQYF
-	-	TRBV6-5	TRBJ1-1	TGTGCCAGCAGCCCCAGGGGCGCTGAAGCTTTCTTT	CASSPRGAEAFF
-	-	TRBV2	TRBJ1-1	TGTGCCAGCAGAGCTTGGGCAGCCTTGAACACTGAAGCTTTCTTT	CASRAWAALNTEAFF
many	-	TRBV20-1	TRBJ1-1	TGCAGTGCTAGGGACCCGAACACTGAAGCTTTCTTT	CSARDPNTEAFF
-	-	TRBV6-2/TRBV6-3	TRBJ2-3	TGTGCCAGCAGCCCCCTCAAGTGGGAACCCGATACGCAGTATTTT	CASSPLKWEPDTQYF
many	TRBD1	TRBV25-1	TRBJ1-1	TGTGCCAGCAGGCCGACAGGGGGCGCAGGGAACACTGAAGCTTTCTTT	CASRPTGGAGNTEAFF
-	TRBD2	TRBV27	TRBJ2-1	TGTGCCAGCAGTTTCAGCGGGGGATACAATGAGCAGTTCTTC	CASSFSGGYNEQFF
many	TRBD1	TRBV6-2/TRBV6-3	TRBJ1-3	TGTGCCAGCAGACTGGACAGGGGGCTCGGCTTGGACACCATATATTTT	CASRLDRGLGLDTIYF
few	-	TRBV12-3/TRBV12-4	TRBJ2-3	TGTGCCAGCACCCCCGGGACTCTTAGAAGCGATACGCAGTATTTT	CASTPGTLRSDTQYF
few	-	TRBV6-5	TRBJ1-1	TGTGCCAGCAGTTTCAGGGGAAGAGCTGAAGCTTTCTTT	CASSFRGRAEAFF
many	-	TRBV12-3/TRBV12-4	TRBJ1-1	TGTGCCAGCAGTTTATATTCGTCTGGTGAAGCTTTCTTT	CASSLYSSGEAFF
few	TRBD2	TRBV12-3/TRBV12-4	TRBJ2-5	TGTGCCAGCAGCCCCTGGGAGGGCGAGACCCAGTACTTC	CASSPWEGETQYF
-	TRBD1	TRBV20-1	TRBJ2-3	TGCAGTGTCGATGCCGGGACAGGTCCCCCTGGTACGCAGTATTTT	CSVDAGTGPPGTQYF
-	-	TRBV20-1	TRBJ2-7	TGCAGTGCTCCTCGGGCCCCGAGCTCCTACGAGCAGTACTTC	CSAPRAPSSYEQYF
-	-	TRBV6-1	TRBJ1-6	TGTGCCAGCGGCCCGGGACGGCCAAATAATTCACCCCTCCACTTT	CASGPGRPNNSPLHF
many	-	TRBV7-2	TRBJ1-2	TGTGCCAGCAGCTCTCAAACCCAATATGGCTACACCTTC	CASSSQTQYGYTF
few	-	TRBV6-5	TRBJ1-2	TGTGCCAGCAGTTACTCGGTTTGGGGGAACTATGGCTACACCTTC	CASSYSVWGNYGYTF
few	-	TRBV7-2	TRBJ1-2	TGTGCCAGCAGCTCAAGGCGCCAGGGGAACGGCTACACCTTC	CASSSRRQGNGYTF